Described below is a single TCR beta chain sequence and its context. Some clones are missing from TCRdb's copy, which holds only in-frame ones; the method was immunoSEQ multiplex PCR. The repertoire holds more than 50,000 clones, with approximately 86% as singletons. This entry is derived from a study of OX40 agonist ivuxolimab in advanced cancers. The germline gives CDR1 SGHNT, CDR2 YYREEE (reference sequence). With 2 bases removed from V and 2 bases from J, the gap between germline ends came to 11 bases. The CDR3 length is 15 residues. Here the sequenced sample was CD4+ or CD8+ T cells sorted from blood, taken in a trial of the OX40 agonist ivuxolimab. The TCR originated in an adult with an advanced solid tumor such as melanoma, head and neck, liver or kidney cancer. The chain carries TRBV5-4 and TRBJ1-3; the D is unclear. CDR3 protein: CASSFMTHPGNTIYF. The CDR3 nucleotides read TGTGCCAGCAGCTTCATGACACACCCTGGAAACACCATATATTTT.